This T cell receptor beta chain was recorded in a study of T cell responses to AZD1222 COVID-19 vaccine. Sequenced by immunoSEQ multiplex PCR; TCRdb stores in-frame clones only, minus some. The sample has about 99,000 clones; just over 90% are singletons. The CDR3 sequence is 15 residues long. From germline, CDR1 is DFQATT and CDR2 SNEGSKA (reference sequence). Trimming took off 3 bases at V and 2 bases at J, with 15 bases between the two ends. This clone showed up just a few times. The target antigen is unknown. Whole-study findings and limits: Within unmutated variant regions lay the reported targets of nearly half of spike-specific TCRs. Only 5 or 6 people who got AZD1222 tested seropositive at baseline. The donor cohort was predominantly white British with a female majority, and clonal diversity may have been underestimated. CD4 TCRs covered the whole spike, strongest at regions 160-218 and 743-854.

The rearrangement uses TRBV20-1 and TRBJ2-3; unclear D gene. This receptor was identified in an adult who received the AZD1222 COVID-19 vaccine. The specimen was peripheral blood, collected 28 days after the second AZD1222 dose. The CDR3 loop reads CSASPELVNTDTQYF. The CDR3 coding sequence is TGCAGTGCTAGTCCAGAATTGGTAAACACAGATACGCAGTATTTT.